This entry is about one T cell receptor beta chain. Its target is not known. Profiling relied on immunoSEQ multiplex PCR, and the TCRdb table lists in-frame clones only, not all of them. The sample carries around 1,900,000 clones, approximately 92% recorded once. The source of the sample is a study of shared clonotypes between healthy human individuals. Study at large: CD4 naive and CD4 memory each took three plates per donor, while CD8 naive took two and CD8 memory one. Notes on the study in general: Clonotypes shared by all four donors outscored non-shared clonotypes in generation probability.

Cells designated naive CD8 were CD45RO-negative and were positively selected for CCR7, with terminally differentiated effector memory CD45RA+ cells excluded. This CDR3 spans 13 amino acids. Trimming shortened V by 6 bases and J by 4 bases, and 13 bases separated the two germline ends. Germline V gene data show CDR1 as MGHRA and CDR2 as YSYEKL. Sample: naive CD8+ T cells from PBMCs. This TCR derives from a man aged 18 to 29 in good health. Some clones in this sample may be carry-over from other donors' samples. The chain uses TRBV4-1 and TRBJ2-7; the D is unclear. The DNA of the CDR3 is TGCGCCAGCAGTCGGAGCGCTTCTTACGAGCAGTACTTC. The encoded protein is CASSRSASYEQYF.